Detailed here is one TCR beta chain. The target antigen is unknown. The data stem from a study of Graves' ophthalmopathy and Graves' hyperthyroidism. Study-level results: Between ophthalmopathy and stable hyperthyroidism, a 13-signature model drew a separation with 87.88% sensitivity and roughly 80% specificity.

The study amplified TCR beta CDR3 regions using RNA transcripts. The library came from an HTBI-primed first-round RT-PCR and a second-round multiplex PCR. In TCRdb, the multiplex PCR reads were re-called with MiXCR into one record per CDR3 protein. The sample lists hundreds of thousands of distinct CDR3 sequences; around 45% were seen once. With 4 bases clipped from V and 0 bases from J, the junction kept 4 bases outside the gene matches. From germline, CDR1 is SGHTA and CDR2 FQGTGA. This CDR3 has 15 amino acids. The sequencing input was peripheral blood. The chain is built from TRBV7-3 and TRBJ1-1, with TRBD1 identical over 8 bases. The TCR was taken from an adult man with Graves' ophthalmopathy. The CDR3 region has the DNA TGTGCCAGCAGCTCACAGGGGGGGGTGAACACTGAAGCTTTCTTT. This sequence encodes CASSSQGGVNTEAFF. The full variable domain, in which reference TRBV7-3 and TRBJ1-1 provide the parts outside the CDR3, is GAGVSQTPSNKVTEKGKYVELRCDPISGHTALYWYRQSLGQGPEFLIYFQGTGAADDSGLPNDRFFAVRPEGSVSTLKIQRTERGDSAVYLCASSSQGGVNTEAFFGQGTRLTVV.